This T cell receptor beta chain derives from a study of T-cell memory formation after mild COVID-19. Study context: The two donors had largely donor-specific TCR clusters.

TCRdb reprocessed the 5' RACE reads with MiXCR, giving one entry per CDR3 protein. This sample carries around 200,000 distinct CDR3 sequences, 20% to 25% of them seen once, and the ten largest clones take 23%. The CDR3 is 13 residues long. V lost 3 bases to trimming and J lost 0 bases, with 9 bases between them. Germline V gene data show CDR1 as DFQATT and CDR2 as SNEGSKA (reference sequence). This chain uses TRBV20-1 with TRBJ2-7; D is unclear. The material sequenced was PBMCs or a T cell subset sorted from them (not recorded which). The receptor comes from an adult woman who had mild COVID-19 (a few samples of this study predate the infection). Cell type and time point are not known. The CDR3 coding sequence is TGCAGTGCTAGGGACGAATACTCCTACGAGCAGTACTTC. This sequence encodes CSARDEYSYEQYF.